This is a list of T cell receptor beta chains from one sample in a study of blood T cells in healthy people across ages. TCRdb passed the 5' RACE reads through MiXCR, listing each CDR3 protein once. The sample lists hundreds of thousands of distinct CDR3 sequences, more than 25% occurring once. The sequenced material came from blood. The receptors originated from an elderly woman in good health. Each CDR3 is given with its conserved first and last residue. The order of the fields is V gene, J gene, D gene, clone size, CDR3 DNA, CDR3 protein. The D gene is left open where the match is weak. Only part of the rows carry a size: once, few, many, or a class if the clone is expanded.

>TRBV14|TRBJ1-4|TRBD1|.
TGTGCCAGCAGCCAAGGACAGGGAGAGTGGAAACTGTTTTTT
CASSQGQGEWKLFF
>TRBV18|TRBJ1-2|.|.
TGTGCCAGCTCACCAGTGTCCCAATTGATAGACGGCTACACCTTC
CASSPVSQLIDGYTF
>TRBV6-4|TRBJ2-1|TRBD2|.
TGTGCCAGCAGTCGTCACAGCGGGGGGATTACAATGAGAGGCGTGCAGTTCTTC
CASSRHSGGITMRGVQFF
>TRBV19|TRBJ1-5|.|few
TGTGCCAGTAGTATTGGGGGAATTGCCAATCAGCCCCAGCATTTT
CASSIGGIANQPQHF
>TRBV7-2|TRBJ2-1|TRBD2|many
TGTGCCAGCAGCGGAAGGACTAGCGGGGGGCAGGGTGAGCAGTTCTTC
CASSGRTSGGQGEQFF
>TRBV12-3/TRBV12-4|TRBJ2-3|.|many
TGTGCCAGCAGCCCCCGGAGGGGGGCCAGCACAGATACGCAGTATTTT
CASSPRRGASTDTQYF
>TRBV7-9|TRBJ1-2|TRBD1|.
TGTGCCAGCGGCTTTGGACAGGGGAACTATGGCTACACCTTC
CASGFGQGNYGYTF
>TRBV20-1|TRBJ1-1|TRBD1|.
TGCAGTGCTAGTGACGGACAGGTGAACACTGAAGCTTTCTTT
CSASDGQVNTEAFF
>TRBV3-1|TRBJ1-1|.|few
TGTGCCAGCACCACAAGGCCCCTGAACACTGAAGCTTTCTTT
CASTTRPLNTEAFF
>TRBV27|TRBJ2-2|.|.
TGTGCCAGCAGTTTCAAGACCCGAGGCGGGGAGCTGTTTTTT
CASSFKTRGGELFF
>TRBV13|TRBJ2-7|.|.
TGTGCCAGCAGCTTAGGCCTAGGGGGTTCAGCGTACGAGCAGTACTTC
CASSLGLGGSAYEQYF
>TRBV20-1|TRBJ2-3|TRBD2|.
TGCAGTGCCGATCCAACTAGCGGGGGAGAATCTAGCACAGATACGCAGTATTTT
CSADPTSGGESSTDTQYF
>TRBV20-1|TRBJ2-5|.|many
TGCAGTGCTCGGAACGGGGCTAGGGTAGAAGAGACCCAGTACTTC
CSARNGARVEETQYF
>TRBV6-1|TRBJ1-4|TRBD1|many
TGTGCCAGCAGCGGACAGGACAGGAGGGCAACTAATGAAAAACTGTTTTTT
CASSGQDRRATNEKLFF
>TRBV18|TRBJ2-5|.|many
TGTGCCAGCTCACCAAACCTGGGGAAAGAGACCCAGTACTTC
CASSPNLGKETQYF
>TRBV6-2/TRBV6-3|TRBJ1-1|.|few
TGTGCCAGCAGTTACCCGGTCGGGCTGCGGAACACTGAAGCTTTCTTT
CASSYPVGLRNTEAFF
>TRBV4-3|TRBJ2-1|TRBD1|many
TGCGCCAGCAGCCGGGACAGGGTTGGTGAGCAGTTCTTC
CASSRDRVGEQFF
>TRBV12-3/TRBV12-4|TRBJ1-1|.|.
TGTGCCAGCAGTTTCACCGAAAAGACTGAAGCTTTCTTT
CASSFTEKTEAFF
>TRBV10-3|TRBJ1-1|.|.
TGTGCCATCAGGGGACGGTCGAACACTGAAGCTTTCTTT
CAIRGRSNTEAFF
>TRBV6-6|TRBJ2-7|.|.
TGTGCCAGCAGCCCCCAAAAGGCGGCTGAGCAGTACTTC
CASSPQKAAEQYF
>TRBV20-1|TRBJ1-5|TRBD1|.
TGCGGTGCTTACAGGGGACGGAATCGGCCCCAGCATTTT
CGAYRGRNRPQHF
>TRBV6-5|TRBJ2-7|.|medium-sized
TGTGCCAGCAGACCCCGGGCCCCTGAGAGCGAGCAGTACTTC
CASRPRAPESEQYF
>TRBV12-3/TRBV12-4|TRBJ2-2|TRBD2|few
TGTGCCAGCATCAAACTAGCGGGGGACACCGGGGAGCTGTTTTTT
CASIKLAGDTGELFF
>TRBV5-6|TRBJ2-5|.|many
TGTGCCAGCAGCTTGGCCGGGAGTCACCAAGAGACCCAGTACTTC
CASSLAGSHQETQYF
>TRBV9|TRBJ1-4|TRBD1|.
TGTGCCAGCAGCGTAGGGACAGGGGGTCGCCCTAATGAAAAACTGTTTTTT
CASSVGTGGRPNEKLFF
>TRBV12-3/TRBV12-4|TRBJ2-7|TRBD1|.
TGTGCCAGCAGCCCAGGGGGCCCACCCTACGAGCAGTACTTC
CASSPGGPPYEQYF
>TRBV11-2|TRBJ2-4|.|many
TGTGCCAGCAGCCCCACCCATATAGCCAAAAACATTCAGTACTTC
CASSPTHIAKNIQYF
>TRBV11-2|TRBJ2-1|TRBD2|.
TGTGCCGGCAGCTCGCGGGGGGCCGCTAGGCTTGGTGAGCAGTTCTTC
CAGSSRGAARLGEQFF
>TRBV20-1|TRBJ2-5|.|many
TGCAGTGCGCCCGCGAGCCAAGAGACCCAGTACTTC
CSAPASQETQYF
>TRBV12-3/TRBV12-4|TRBJ1-4|.|few
TGTGCCAGCGATCGTGGGGGGGGGGCTGCTAATGAAAAACTGTTTTTT
CASDRGGGAANEKLFF